This T cell receptor beta chain is drawn from a study of blood T cell repertoires in COVID-19. The trim removed 1 base at V and 6 bases at J, leaving 2 bases unmatched. Looked up from germline, CDR1 is SGHVS and CDR2 is FQNEAQ. CDR3 length equals 13 residues. Sequencing used immunoSEQ multiplex PCR; TCRdb keeps in-frame clones, though not all of them. The table records about 47,000 clones, under 85% of them present only once. This sequence was found in a man in his fifties or sixties with active COVID-19. The sequencing sample was made of peripheral blood. The gene calls are TRBV7-8 and TRBJ1-2; TRBD1 agrees at 7 bases. The CDR3 nucleotides read TGTGCCAGCAGCTTAGGACAGGGAGATGGCTACACCTTC. This translates into CASSLGQGDGYTF.